A selection of T cell receptor beta chains follows, all from one sample in a study of neoadjuvant nivolumab and ipilimumab in lung cancer. The method was immunoSEQ multiplex PCR; TCRdb's version includes in-frame clones alone and lacks a portion of them. Of 9,600 or so clones in the sample, around three quarters are singletons; the top ten hold about 3.4%. The sequencing here drew on tumor tissue, taken after neoadjuvant nivolumab, alone or with ipilimumab, at or shortly before surgery. Receptor source: an adult with non-small cell lung cancer. The CDR3 runs from the conserved cysteine through the conserved F or W. The D gene is left open where the match is weak. For some rows the clone size is stated as once, few or many, or as a class when expanded; others skip it.

size	D	V	J	DNA	CDR3
NA	NA	TRBV4-2	TRBJ2-1	TGTGCCAGCAGCCAAGCGGGACAAATCGACAATGAGCAGTTCTTC	CASSQAGQIDNEQFF
few	NA	TRBV30	TRBJ2-7	TGTGCCTGGAGCCCGACGGGGTCCGAGCAGTACTTC	CAWSPTGSEQYF
NA	NA	TRBV18	TRBJ2-2	TGTGCCAGCTCACCCACAAATTCGAACACCGGGGAGCTGTTTTTT	CASSPTNSNTGELFF
NA	TRBD2	TRBV5-1	TRBJ2-3	TGCGCCAGCACGGCGGGAGCGGGGGATACGCAGTATTTT	CASTAGAGDTQYF
NA	NA	TRBV27	TRBJ1-4	TGTGCCAGCAGGTCTGCATGGGGGTTGGATGAAAAACTGTTTTTT	CASRSAWGLDEKLFF
NA	TRBD2	TRBV7-9	TRBJ2-3	TGTGCCAGCAGCTCCACCGGGACTAGCGTGATCCAGGGGGCAGATACGCAGTATTTT	CASSSTGTSVIQGADTQYF
NA	NA	TRBV18	TRBJ2-1	TGTGCCAGCTCACCAGTTGCGGGATCCTACAATGAGCAGTTCTTC	CASSPVAGSYNEQFF
NA	NA	TRBV11-3	TRBJ2-1	TGTGCCAGCAGCGCAACTAAGGGTGGTCGAGGAAATGAGCAGTTCTTC	CASSATKGGRGNEQFF
NA	TRBD1	TRBV29-1	TRBJ1-2	TGCAGCGTTGTTTGGGACAGGGGTGGAGGCTACACCTTC	CSVVWDRGGGYTF
few	TRBD2	TRBV4-1	TRBJ2-7	TGCGCCAGCAGCCAAGTAGCGGGAGGGCCTTACGAGCAGTACTTC	CASSQVAGGPYEQYF
NA	NA	TRBV6-5	TRBJ1-5	TGTGCCAGCAGTTCTATGGATCAGCCCCAGCATTTT	CASSSMDQPQHF
NA	TRBD1	TRBV4-1	TRBJ2-6	TGCGCCAGCAGCCCGGGACAGGGGGTTATCTCTGGGGCCAACGTCCTGACTTTC	CASSPGQGVISGANVLTF
NA	NA	TRBV5-1	TRBJ2-5	TGCGCCAGCAGCTTGGCTGGGAAAGAGACCCAGTACTTC	CASSLAGKETQYF
NA	TRBD1	TRBV4-1	TRBJ2-7	TGCGCCAGCAGCCAGACGACAGGGCGCTACGAGCAGTACTTC	CASSQTTGRYEQYF
few	TRBD1	TRBV18	TRBJ2-7	TGTGCCAGCTCACCACTGGGGCCGGGACAGGGGCCCTACGAGCAGTACTTC	CASSPLGPGQGPYEQYF
few	TRBD2	TRBV6-6	TRBJ2-7	TGTGCCAGCAGTTACGCGGGACTAGCGGGAGTATACGAGCAGTACTTC	CASSYAGLAGVYEQYF
NA	TRBD1	TRBV10-1	TRBJ2-7	TGCGCCAGCAGTGGACATAGTGGAGGACAGGGCAACGAGCAGTACTTC	CASSGHSGGQGNEQYF
NA	NA	TRBV4-2	TRBJ1-4	TGTGCCAGCAGCCCTCGTGTTATGGCTAATGAAAAACTGTTTTTT	CASSPRVMANEKLFF
NA	NA	TRBV30	TRBJ1-4	TGTGCCTGGAGTGTCACAGGGTTGCCTAATGAAAAACTGTTTTTT	CAWSVTGLPNEKLFF
NA	NA	TRBV10-1	TRBJ2-7	TGCGCCAGCAGTCCGACAGCTGCCTACGAGCAGTACTTC	CASSPTAAYEQYF
NA	NA	TRBV10-2	TRBJ1-1	TGCGCCAGCAGGGGGAGGACGGATGAAGCTTTCTTT	CASRGRTDEAFF
NA	NA	TRBV5-1	TRBJ2-1	TGCGCCAGCAGCCTGAGAACGCCGAGGACTAACAATGAGCAGTTCTTC	CASSLRTPRTNNEQFF
NA	TRBD2	TRBV6-5	TRBJ2-1	TGTGCCAGCAGGGTACTAGCGGGGGCCTACAATGAGCAGTTCTTC	CASRVLAGAYNEQFF
NA	NA	TRBV20-1	TRBJ2-3	TGCAGTGCCTCAGACTATTCATCGCAGTATTTT	CSASDYSSQYF
NA	NA	TRBV6-5	TRBJ2-2	TGTGCCAGCAGTTACCGGAACAGGGTTACCGGGGAGCTGTTTTTT	CASSYRNRVTGELFF
NA	TRBD2	TRBV5-1	TRBJ2-3	TGCGCCAGCAGCTGGATTAGCGGGAGTTCGAGCGATACGCAGTATTTT	CASSWISGSSSDTQYF
NA	NA	TRBV28	TRBJ1-4	TGTGCCAGCCGGAGGTACGAAAAACTGTTTTTT	CASRRYEKLFF
NA	TRBD2	TRBV11-3	TRBJ2-3	TGTGCCAGCAGCTTAGGAAGCGGGAGCTCCGCAGATACGCAGTATTTT	CASSLGSGSSADTQYF
NA	NA	TRBV9	TRBJ1-3	TGTGCCAGCAGCGCGTCCGACAGGTCGGGGGGAAACACCATATATTTT	CASSASDRSGGNTIYF
NA	NA	TRBV10-2	TRBJ1-2	TGCGCCAGCAGTTCCGGTAACTATGGCTACACCTTC	CASSSGNYGYTF
few	NA	TRBV19	TRBJ1-5	TGTGCCAGTAGTATAGTGGGCAGTCCCAATCAGCCCCAGCATTTT	CASSIVGSPNQPQHF
NA	NA	TRBV5-1	TRBJ1-4	TGCGCCAGCAGCTTGGTCCAGAGCACAACTAATGAAAAACTGTTTTTT	CASSLVQSTTNEKLFF
NA	NA	TRBV9	TRBJ2-7	TGTGCCAGCAGCCCCGCCCGGGCGGACTCTCCTTACGAGCAGTACTTC	CASSPARADSPYEQYF
once	TRBD2	TRBV5-1	TRBJ2-1	TGCGCCAGCAGCAGAACAGCGGGAGTTTCCTACAATGAGCAGTTCTTC	CASSRTAGVSYNEQFF
NA	NA	TRBV7-8	TRBJ2-3	TGTGCCAGCAGCTTAACAGGGAGTTCCACAGATACGCAGTATTTT	CASSLTGSSTDTQYF
NA	NA	TRBV1	TRBJ2-7	TGCACCAGCAGCCCCGAGACTAGAACCCCCTACGAGCAGTACTTC	CTSSPETRTPYEQYF
few	NA	TRBV27	TRBJ2-5	TGTGCCAGCAACCCTTTGGGGATAGGGGAAGAGACCCAGTACTTC	CASNPLGIGEETQYF
few	TRBD2	TRBV2	TRBJ2-7	TGTGCCAGCAGTCCGAGGGGGACTAGCGAATACGAGCAGTACTTC	CASSPRGTSEYEQYF
NA	NA	TRBV7-3	TRBJ2-1	TGTGCCAGCAGCTTAACGCTCACATCCTACAATGAGCAGTTCTTC	CASSLTLTSYNEQFF
NA	NA	TRBV6-1	TRBJ2-1	TGTGCCAGCAGTGGCGATAGCGGAGCCTACAATGAGCAGTTCTTC	CASSGDSGAYNEQFF
NA	NA	TRBV30	TRBJ1-5	TGTGCCTGGAGTCATCTGGGGAGTCCCAATCAGCCCCAGCATTTT	CAWSHLGSPNQPQHF
NA	TRBD2	TRBV5-4	TRBJ2-7	TGTGCCAGCAGCTTGACTAGCGGGAGTCCCGAGCAGTACTTC	CASSLTSGSPEQYF
NA	TRBD1	TRBV5-5	TRBJ2-3	TGTGCCAGCAGCCGCTCGGGACAGATCAGCACAGATACGCAGTATTTT	CASSRSGQISTDTQYF
few	NA	TRBV19	TRBJ1-1	TGTGCCAGTAGTGGAGGGTCGAACACTGAAGCTTTCTTT	CASSGGSNTEAFF
NA	NA	TRBV27	TRBJ1-4	TGTGCCAGCAGCAAGATAACTAATGAAAAACTGTTTTTT	CASSKITNEKLFF
NA	TRBD1	TRBV10-3	TRBJ1-1	TGTGCCATCAGTCTAGACAGGGTTGAGGACACTGAAGCTTTCTTT	CAISLDRVEDTEAFF
few	NA	TRBV7-8	TRBJ2-4	TGTGCCAGCAGCTTAGGACAGGTTGAAAACATTCAGTACTTC	CASSLGQVENIQYF
NA	NA	TRBV10-3	TRBJ2-7	TGTGCCATCAGTAACTCCGACCCCGCCTACGAGCAGTACTTC	CAISNSDPAYEQYF
NA	NA	TRBV4-2	TRBJ1-2	TGTGCCAGCAGCCAAGAGACTGGTTTCAACTATGGCTACACCTTC	CASSQETGFNYGYTF